Sequencing of this T cell receptor (beta chain) was carried out in a study of cytomegalovirus exposure and HLA in healthy donors. Findings and limits, study-wide: Some TCR beta chains (about 170 of them) were listed as cytomegalovirus-associated. Reports indicate that TCR beta sequences accurately predicted the HLA-A and HLA-B alleles of most subjects. An observed cluster of highly shared sequence variants was recorded as a likely sequencing artifact.

The primer mix had 60 Vbeta and 13 Jbeta primers. Data came from immunoSEQ multiplex PCR; TCRdb stores just in-frame clones and leaves some out. Recorded here are 150,000 to 200,000 clones; the top ten clones represent about 0.79%. Germline CDR1 and CDR2: MNHEY and SMNVEV (reference sequence). This CDR3 comprises 13 residues. V trimming: 6 bases; J trimming: 5 bases; junction bases outside the gene matches: 5. Remarks on this clone: Antigen: not known.

The TCR originated in a woman aged 18-29 years in good health and CMV-seropositive. The chain joins TRBV27 to TRBJ1-2; 8 positions agree with TRBD1. Input material: PBMCs. CDR3 DNA sequence: TGTGCCAGCAGCAGGGGGCTTCTTTATGGCTACACCTTC. It codes for CASSRGLLYGYTF.